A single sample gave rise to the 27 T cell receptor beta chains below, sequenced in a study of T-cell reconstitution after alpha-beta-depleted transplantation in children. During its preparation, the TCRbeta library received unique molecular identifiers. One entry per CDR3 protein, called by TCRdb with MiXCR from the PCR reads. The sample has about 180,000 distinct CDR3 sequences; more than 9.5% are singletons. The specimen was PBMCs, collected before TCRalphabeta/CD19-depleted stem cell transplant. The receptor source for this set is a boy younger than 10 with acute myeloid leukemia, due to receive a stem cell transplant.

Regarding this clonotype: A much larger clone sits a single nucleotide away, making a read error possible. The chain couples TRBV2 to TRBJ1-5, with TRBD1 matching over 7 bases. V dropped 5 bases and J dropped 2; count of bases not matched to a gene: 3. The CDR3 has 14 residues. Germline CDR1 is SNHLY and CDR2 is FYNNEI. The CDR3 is CASSSTGRNQPQHF. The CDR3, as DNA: TGTGCCAGCAGTTCGACAGGGCGCAATCAGCCCCAGCATTTT. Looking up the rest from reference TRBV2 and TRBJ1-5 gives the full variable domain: EPEVTQTPSHQVTQMGQEVILRCVPISNHLYFYWYRQILGQKVEFLVSFYNNEISEKSEIFDDQFSVERPDGSNFTLKIRSTKLEDSAMYFCASSSTGRNQPQHFGDGTRLSIL.

As DNA, the CDR3 is TGCGCCAGCAGTCAGGAGATCGGGACAGCCTATGAAAAACTGTTTTTT. It is translated as CASSQEIGTAYEKLFF. The chain uses TRBV5-1 and TRBJ1-4; 7 bases are shared with TRBD1. The germline CDR1 and CDR2 sequences are SGHRS and YFSETQ. The CDR3 consists of 16 residues. Germline trimming cut 5 bases from V and 6 bases from J; bases unmatched to any gene: 13.

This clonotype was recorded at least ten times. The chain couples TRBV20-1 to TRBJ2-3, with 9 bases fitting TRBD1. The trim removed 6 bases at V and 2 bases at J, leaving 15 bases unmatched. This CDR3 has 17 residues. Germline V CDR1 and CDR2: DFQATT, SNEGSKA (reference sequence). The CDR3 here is CSATGGDRPRLTDTQYF. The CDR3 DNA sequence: TGCAGTGCAACAGGGGGCGATCGTCCGCGGCTCACAGATACGCAGTATTTT.

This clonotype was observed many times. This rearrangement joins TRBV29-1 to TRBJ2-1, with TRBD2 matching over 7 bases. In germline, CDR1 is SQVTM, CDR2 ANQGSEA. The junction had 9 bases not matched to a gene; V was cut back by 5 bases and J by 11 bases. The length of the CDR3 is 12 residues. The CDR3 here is CSVTVLGGKQFF. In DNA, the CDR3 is TGCAGCGTTACCGTCCTGGGGGGGAAGCAGTTCTTC.

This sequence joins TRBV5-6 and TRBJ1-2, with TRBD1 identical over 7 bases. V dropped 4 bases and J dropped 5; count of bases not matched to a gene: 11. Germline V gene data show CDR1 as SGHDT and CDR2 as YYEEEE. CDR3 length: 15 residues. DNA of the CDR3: TGTGCCAGCAGCCCCGGGGCTACAGGGGAGTATGGCTACACCTTC. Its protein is CASSPGATGEYGYTF.

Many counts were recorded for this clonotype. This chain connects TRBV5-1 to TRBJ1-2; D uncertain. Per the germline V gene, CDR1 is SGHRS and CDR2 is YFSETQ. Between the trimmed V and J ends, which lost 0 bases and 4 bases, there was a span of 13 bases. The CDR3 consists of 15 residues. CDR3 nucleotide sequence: TGCGCCAGCAGCTTGGCCTACAACGCAGTCTATGGCTACACCTTC. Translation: CASSLAYNAVYGYTF.

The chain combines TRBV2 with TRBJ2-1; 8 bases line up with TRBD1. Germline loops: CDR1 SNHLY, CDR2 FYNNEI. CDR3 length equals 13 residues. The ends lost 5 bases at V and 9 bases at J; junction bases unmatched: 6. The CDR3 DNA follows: TGTGCCAGCAGTCCCGGTACAGGGGGTGAGCAGTTCTTC. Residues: CASSPGTGGEQFF.

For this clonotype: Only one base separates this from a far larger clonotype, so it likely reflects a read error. Written as DNA, the CDR3 is TGTGCCAGCAGTGGGACAGGAGACAATGAGCAGTTCTTC. Its protein is CASSGTGDNEQFF. The J gene is TRBJ2-1, the V gene TRBV27, with 8 positions matching TRBD1. The CDR3 consists of 13 residues. J lost 5 bases, V lost 5 bases, and 2 bases had no gene match. Germline V gene data show CDR1 as MNHEY and CDR2 as SMNVEV (reference sequence).

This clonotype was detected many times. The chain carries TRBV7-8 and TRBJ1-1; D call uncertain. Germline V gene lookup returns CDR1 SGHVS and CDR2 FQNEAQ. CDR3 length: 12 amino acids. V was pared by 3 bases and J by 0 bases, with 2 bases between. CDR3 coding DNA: TGTGCCAGCAGCTTCATGAACACTGAAGCTTTCTTT. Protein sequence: CASSFMNTEAFF.

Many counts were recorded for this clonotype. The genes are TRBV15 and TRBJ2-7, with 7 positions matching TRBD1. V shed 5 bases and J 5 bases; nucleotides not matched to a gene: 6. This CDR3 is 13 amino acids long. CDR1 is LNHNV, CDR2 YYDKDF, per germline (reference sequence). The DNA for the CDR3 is TGTGCCACCAGCGGAAGGACAGGTGACGAGCAGTACTTC. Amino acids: CATSGRTGDEQYF.

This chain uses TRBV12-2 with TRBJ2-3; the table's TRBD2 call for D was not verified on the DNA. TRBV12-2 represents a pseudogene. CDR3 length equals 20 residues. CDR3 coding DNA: TGTGCAAGTCGCTTAGGGGGCCTCCGCGGACTAGCGACTAGCACAGATACGCAGTATTTT. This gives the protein CASRLGGLRGLATSTDTQYF.

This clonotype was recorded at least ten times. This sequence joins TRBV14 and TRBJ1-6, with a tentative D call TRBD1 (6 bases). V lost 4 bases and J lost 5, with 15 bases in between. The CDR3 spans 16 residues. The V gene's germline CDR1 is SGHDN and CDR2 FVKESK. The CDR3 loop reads CASSPYRVQHNSPLHF. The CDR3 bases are TGTGCCAGCAGCCCCTACAGGGTGCAACATAATTCACCCCTCCACTTT.

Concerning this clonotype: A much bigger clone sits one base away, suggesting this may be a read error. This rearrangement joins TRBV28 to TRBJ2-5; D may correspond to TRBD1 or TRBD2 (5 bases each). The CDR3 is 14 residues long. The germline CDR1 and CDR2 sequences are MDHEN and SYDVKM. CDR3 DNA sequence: TGTGCCAGTTCTAGGGGCGGACTCCAAGAGACCCAGTCCTTC. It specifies CASSRGGLQETQSF.

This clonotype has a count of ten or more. In nucleotides, the CDR3 is TGTGCCAGCAGAGCCGACAGGGAAAAACTGTTTTTT. Its translation is CASRADREKLFF. The rearrangement links TRBV6-6 to TRBJ1-4; possibly TRBD1 for D (6 bases). The CDR3 runs to 12 residues. Per the germline V gene, CDR1 is MNHNY and CDR2 is SVGAGI (reference sequence). The V end was cut by 6 bases, the J end by 8 bases, with 10 bases between.

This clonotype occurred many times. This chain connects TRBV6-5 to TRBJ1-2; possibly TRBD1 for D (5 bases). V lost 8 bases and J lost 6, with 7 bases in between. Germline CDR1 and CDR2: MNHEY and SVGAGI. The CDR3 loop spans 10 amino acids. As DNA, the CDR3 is TGTGCCAGCCGGGGGGATGGCTACACCTTC. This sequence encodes CASRGDGYTF.

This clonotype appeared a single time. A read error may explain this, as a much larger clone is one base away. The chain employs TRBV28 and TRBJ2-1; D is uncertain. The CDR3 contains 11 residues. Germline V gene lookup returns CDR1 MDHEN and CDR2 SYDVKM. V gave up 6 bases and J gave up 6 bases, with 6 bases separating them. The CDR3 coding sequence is TGTGCCAGCAGCCCTACCAATGAGCAGTTCTTC. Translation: CASSPTNEQFF.

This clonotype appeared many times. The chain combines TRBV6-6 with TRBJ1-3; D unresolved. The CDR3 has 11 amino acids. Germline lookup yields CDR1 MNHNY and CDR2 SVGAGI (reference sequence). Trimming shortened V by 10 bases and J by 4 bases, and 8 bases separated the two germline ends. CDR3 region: CATGPGNTIYF. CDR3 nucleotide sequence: TGTGCCACCGGCCCCGGAAACACCATATATTTT.

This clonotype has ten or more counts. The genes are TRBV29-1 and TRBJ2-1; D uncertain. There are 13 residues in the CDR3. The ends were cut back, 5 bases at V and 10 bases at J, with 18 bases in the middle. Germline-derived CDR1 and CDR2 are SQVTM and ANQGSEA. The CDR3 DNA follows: TGCAGCGTTCCTATAAAGAACTTAGGGGAGCAGTTCTTC. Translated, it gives CSVPIKNLGEQFF.

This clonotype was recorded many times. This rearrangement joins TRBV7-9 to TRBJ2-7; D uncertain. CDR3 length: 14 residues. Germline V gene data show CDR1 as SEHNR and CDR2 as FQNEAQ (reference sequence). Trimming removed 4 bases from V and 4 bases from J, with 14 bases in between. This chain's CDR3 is CASSSRPIWYEQYF. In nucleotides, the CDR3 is TGTGCCAGCAGCTCTCGGCCCATCTGGTACGAGCAGTACTTC.

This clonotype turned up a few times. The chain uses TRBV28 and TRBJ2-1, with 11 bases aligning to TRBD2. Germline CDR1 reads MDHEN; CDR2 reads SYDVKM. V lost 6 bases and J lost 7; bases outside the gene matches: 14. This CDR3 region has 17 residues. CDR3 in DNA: TGTGCCAGCAGGGATACTAGCGGGAGTCCCCCCTGGAATGAGCAGTTCTTC. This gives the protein CASRDTSGSPPWNEQFF. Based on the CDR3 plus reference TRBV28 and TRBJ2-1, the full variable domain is DVKVTQSSRYLVKRTGEKVFLECVQDMDHENMFWYRQDPGLGLRLIYFSYDVKMKEKGDIPEGYSVSREKKERFSLILESASTNQTSMYLCASRDTSGSPPWNEQFFGPGTRLTVL.

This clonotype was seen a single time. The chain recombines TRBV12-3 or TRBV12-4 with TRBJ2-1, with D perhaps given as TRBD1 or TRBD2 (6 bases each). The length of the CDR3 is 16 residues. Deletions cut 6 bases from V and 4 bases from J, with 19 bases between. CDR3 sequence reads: CASSPRFSGQYNEQFF. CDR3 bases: TGTGCCAGCAGCCCCCGTTTTAGCGGACAGTACAATGAGCAGTTCTTC.

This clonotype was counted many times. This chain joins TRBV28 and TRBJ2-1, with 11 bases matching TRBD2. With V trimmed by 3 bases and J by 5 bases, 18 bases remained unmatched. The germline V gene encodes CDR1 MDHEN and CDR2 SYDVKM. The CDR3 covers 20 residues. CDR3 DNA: TGTGCCAGCAGTTTCGGGGGGGTGGGGCTAGCGGGAGGAATGAACAATGAGCAGTTCTTC. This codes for CASSFGGVGLAGGMNNEQFF.

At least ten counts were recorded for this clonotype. The CDR3 region has the DNA TGTGCCAGCAGTTTAGGAGGTTGGGGCGGCACAGATACGCAGTATTTT. This sequence encodes CASSLGGWGGTDTQYF. The chain links TRBV28 to TRBJ2-3, with D possibly being TRBD1 or TRBD2 (5 bases each). CDR3 size: 16 residues. CDR1 and CDR2 (germline): MDHEN, SYDVKM. Trimming left V 2 bases short and J 1 base short, with 13 bases between.

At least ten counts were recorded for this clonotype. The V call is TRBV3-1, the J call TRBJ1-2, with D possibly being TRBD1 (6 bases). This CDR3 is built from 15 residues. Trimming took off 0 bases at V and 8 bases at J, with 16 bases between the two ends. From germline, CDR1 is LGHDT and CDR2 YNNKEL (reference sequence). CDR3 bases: TGTGCCAGCAGCCAAGATAGGGTACAGGGTGAAGGCTACACCTTC. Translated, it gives CASSQDRVQGEGYTF.

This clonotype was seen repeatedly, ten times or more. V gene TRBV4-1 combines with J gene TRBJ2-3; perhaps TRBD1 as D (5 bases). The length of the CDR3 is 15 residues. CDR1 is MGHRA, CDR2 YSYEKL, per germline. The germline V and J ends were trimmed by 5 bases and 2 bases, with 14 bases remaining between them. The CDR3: CASSLDTKYTDTQYF. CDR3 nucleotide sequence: TGCGCCAGCAGCTTGGACACAAAATACACAGATACGCAGTATTTT.

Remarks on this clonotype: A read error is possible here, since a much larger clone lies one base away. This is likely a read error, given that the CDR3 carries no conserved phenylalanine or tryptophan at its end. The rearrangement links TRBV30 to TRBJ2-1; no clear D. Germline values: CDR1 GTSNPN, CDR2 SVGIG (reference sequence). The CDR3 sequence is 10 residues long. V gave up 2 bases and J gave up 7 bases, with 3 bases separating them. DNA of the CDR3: TGTGCCTGGAGTCGGAATGAGCAGTTCCTC. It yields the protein CAWSRNEQFL.

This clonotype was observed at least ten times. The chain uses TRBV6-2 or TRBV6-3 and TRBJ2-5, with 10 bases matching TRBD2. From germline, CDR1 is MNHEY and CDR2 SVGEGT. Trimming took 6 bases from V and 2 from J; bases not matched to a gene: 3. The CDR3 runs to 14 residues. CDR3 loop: CASSPSGGQETQYF. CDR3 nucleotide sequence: TGTGCCAGCAGCCCTAGCGGGGGACAAGAGACCCAGTACTTC.